These 9 T cell receptor beta chains originate from one sample sequenced in a study of T cells in Graves' hyperthyroidism and ophthalmopathy. The TCR beta CDR3 regions underwent amplification using RNA transcripts as the source. The primer set for the first-round RT-PCR of the TCR CDR3 was HTBI. TCRdb called the multiplex PCR reads again in MiXCR, with one record for every CDR3 protein. Of roughly 96,000 distinct CDR3 sequences in the sample, around 50% were seen once. Sequenced sample: blood. The receptors originated from a woman between 40 and 50 years old with Graves' hyperthyroidism.

This clonotype was seen once. This chain links TRBV7-6 with TRBJ1-5, with D perhaps TRBD1 (5 bases). CDR3 length: 15 residues. Between the trimmed V and J ends, which lost 6 bases and 2 bases, there was a span of 14 bases. Germline V gene sequence: CDR1 SGHVS, CDR2 FNYEAQ. The CDR3 loop reads CASSVGGGGNQPQHF. The CDR3 DNA follows: TGTGCCAGCAGTGTCGGGGGGGGAGGCAATCAGCCCCAGCATTTT.

Turning to this clonotype: The CDR3 ends on some other residue instead of the conserved phenylalanine or tryptophan, so this is likely a read error. The DNA is left out, because the CDR3 cannot be placed on it with certainty; the CDR3 is given as TCRdb lists it. The chain employs TRBV20-1 and TRBJ2-5. Both ends counted, the CDR3 spans 8 residues. Germline loops: CDR1 DFQATT, CDR2 SNEGSKA (reference sequence). The CDR3 is CSARPGTS.

The V and J genes are TRBV10-3 and TRBJ2-5, with 8 bases that match TRBD1. Per germline, CDR1 ENHRY and CDR2 SYGVKD. The CDR3 has 15 amino acids. V dropped 10 bases and J dropped 6; count of bases not matched to a gene: 16. The CDR3 bases are TGTGCCACCGGGAGCGGGCAGGGGGCAGGGAAGACCCAGTACTTC. Protein product: CATGSGQGAGKTQYF.

To note about this clonotype: At one of its ends the junction is not consistent with the germline gene, which may arise from a read error. The chain couples TRBV7-9 to TRBJ2-2; the D gene is possibly TRBD2 (6 bases). The germline CDR1 and CDR2 sequences are SEHNR and FQNEAQ (reference sequence). The CDR3 runs 15 residues. This CDR3 is CASSQESVGGGELFF. Here the CDR3 DNA reads TGCGCCAGCAGCCAAGAGTCGGTGGGGGGTGGGGAGCTGTTTTTT.

The rearrangement joins TRBV7-2 to TRBJ2-1; no reliable D call. Germline-derived CDR1 and CDR2 are SGHTA and FQGNSA. The CDR3 loop spans 13 amino acids. Trimming left V 6 bases short and J 7 bases short, with 13 bases between. In nucleotides, the CDR3 is TGTGCCAGCAGTTTCTCCCGGCAGAATGAGCAGTTCTTC. This gives the protein CASSFSRQNEQFF.

The chain links TRBV24-1 to TRBJ2-2, with TRBD2 as a possible D gene (5 bases). Trimming took off 7 bases at V and 8 bases at J, with 16 bases between the two ends. The germline V gene encodes CDR1 KGHDR and CDR2 SFDVKD. CDR3 length: 14 residues. DNA of the CDR3: TGTGCCACCAGCAGCTTTGGAGGCGTTGGGGAGCTGTTTTTT. Protein sequence: CATSSFGGVGELFF.

In this sample, this clonotype turned up many times. This chain connects TRBV7-8 to TRBJ2-3; no reliable D call. V lost 6 bases and J 0 bases, leaving 4 bases between the germline ends. Germline V gene data show CDR1 as SGHVS and CDR2 as FQNEAQ. CDR3 length: 12 residues. The DNA of the CDR3 is TGTGCCAGCAGGATTAGCACAGATACGCAGTATTTT. Its translation is CASRISTDTQYF.

This chain links TRBV29-1 with TRBJ1-5; D perhaps matches TRBD1 (6 bases). The CDR3 length is 13 residues. Germline CDR1 reads SQVTM; CDR2 reads ANQGSEA. V lost 6 bases to trimming and J lost 2 bases, with 11 bases between them. This CDR3 is CSVEQGGNQPQHF. In DNA, the CDR3 is TGCAGCGTCGAACAGGGCGGCAATCAGCCCCAGCATTTT.

This clonotype came up a few times. This chain uses TRBV7-2 with TRBJ1-1; 9 positions agree with TRBD1. CDR1 and CDR2 (germline): SGHTA, FQGNSA. J gave up 4 bases and V 5 bases, and 8 bases lay outside the gene matches. The CDR3 contains 15 residues. The CDR3 region is CASSLAGTGFTEAFF. The CDR3 DNA reads TGTGCCAGCAGCCTTGCCGGGACAGGGTTCACTGAAGCTTTCTTT.